The sequence of this T cell receptor beta chain was determined in a study of OX40 agonist ivuxolimab in advanced cancers. Across the whole study: Dose-escalation patients suffered from hepatocellular carcinoma, melanoma, renal cell or head and neck cancer.

V lost 4 bases to trimming and J lost 2 bases, with 12 bases between them. This CDR3 spans 14 amino acids. CDR1 is SGHRS, CDR2 YFSETQ, per germline. For this clone: Its target is unknown.

Here immunoSEQ multiplex PCR was the method, and the copy in TCRdb shows in-frame clones only, minus some. This sample has tens of thousands of clones, with about 85% found just once. General study results and limits: Mean expanded clone counts were higher in CD8+ than CD4+ T cells.

Researchers took blood at baseline, on cycle 4 day 1, and on cycle 7 day 1. The V and J genes are TRBV5-1 and TRBJ1-2, with a weak D call TRBD1 (6 bases). The source of this sequence is an adult with an advanced solid tumor such as melanoma, head and neck, liver or kidney cancer. The sequenced sample was CD4+ or CD8+ T cells sorted from blood, obtained in a trial of the OX40 agonist ivuxolimab. The chain's CDR3 is CASSPVGTNYGYTF. CDR3 nucleotide sequence: TGCGCCAGCAGCCCGGTCGGGACAAACTATGGCTACACCTTC.